One sample yielded the 9 T cell receptor beta chains listed below, sequenced in a study of shared clonotypes between healthy human individuals. Positive CCR7 selection of CD45RO-negative cells yielded the naive CD8 cells, and terminally differentiated effector memory CD45RA+ cells were excluded. Here immunoSEQ multiplex PCR was the method, and the copy in TCRdb shows in-frame clones only, minus some. This sample has about 2.2 million clones, with 80% to 95% found just once. The sample consisted of naive CD8+ T cells from PBMCs. The receptors were gathered from a man aged 18 to 35 in good health. Some clones in this sample may be carry-over from other donors' samples.

This rearrangement joins TRBV9 to TRBJ1-4; 8 bases match TRBD1. This CDR3 has 15 residues. V lost 3 bases, J lost 4 bases, and 5 bases stayed unmatched. Germline CDR1 is SGDLS and CDR2 is YYNGEE. The CDR3 spells CASSGQQGGNEKLFF. In DNA form, the CDR3 reads TGTGCCAGCAGCGGACAACAGGGGGGTAATGAAAAACTGTTTTTT.

This chain connects TRBV9 to TRBJ2-3, with 7 bases matching TRBD2. V shed 0 bases and J 4 bases; nucleotides not matched to a gene: 5. This CDR3 has 15 residues. Germline V gene sequence: CDR1 SGDLS, CDR2 YYNGEE. The CDR3 spells CASSVGAGLSDTQYF. The CDR3 region has the DNA TGTGCCAGCAGCGTAGGAGCGGGACTCTCAGATACGCAGTATTTT.

About this clone itself: Other DNA variants within this sample encode the same CDR3. V gene TRBV7-2 combines with J gene TRBJ2-7; 7 bases agree with TRBD2. Trimming at V came to 4 bases and at J to 7 bases, leaving 7 bases not matched to a gene. Germline values: CDR1 SGHTA, CDR2 FQGNSA. The CDR3 has 13 amino acids. The CDR3 loop reads CASSSRLAWEQYF. CDR3 DNA sequence: TGTGCCAGCAGCTCCAGACTAGCTTGGGAGCAGTACTTC.

The genes are TRBV5-4 and TRBJ2-7; D not resolved. The V and J ends lost 1 base and 5 bases respectively, with 10 bases between them. Germline V lookup: CDR1 SGHNT, CDR2 YYREEE (reference sequence). The CDR3 sequence is 13 residues long. The CDR3 loop is CASSLSSSHEQYF. The CDR3 DNA is TGTGCCAGCAGCTTGAGCTCTTCCCACGAGCAGTACTTC.

The V gene is TRBV5-1, the J gene TRBJ1-1; no clear D gene. Germline CDR1 and CDR2: SGHRS and YFSETQ. The CDR3 has 15 residues. V lost 2 bases, J lost 1 base, and 12 bases lay in between. The CDR3: CASSFLGRQNTEAFF. Written as DNA, the CDR3 is TGCGCCAGCAGCTTCTTAGGGCGGCAGAACACTGAAGCTTTCTTT.

The chain couples TRBV14 to TRBJ1-2; D not certain. The ends were cut back, 0 bases at V and 6 bases at J, with 14 bases in the middle. The CDR3 is 15 residues long. Looked up from germline, CDR1 is SGHDN and CDR2 is FVKESK. The CDR3 region has the DNA TGTGCCAGCAGCCAAGAGGAGATAACCGCCGATGGCTACACCTTC. Its translation: CASSQEEITADGYTF.

This chain links TRBV6-5 with TRBJ2-7, with D hard to call. Germline V gene sequence: CDR1 MNHEY, CDR2 SVGAGI. The CDR3 consists of 15 residues. Trimming left V 4 bases short and J 3 bases short, with 16 bases between. CDR3 in amino acids: CASSSPRTALYEQYF. In nucleotides, the CDR3 is TGTGCCAGCAGTTCCCCCCGGACGGCCCTCTACGAGCAGTACTTC.

The rearrangement uses TRBV27 and TRBJ2-2; the match to TRBD1 covers 11 bases. Per the germline V gene, CDR1 is MNHEY and CDR2 is SMNVEV (reference sequence). The trim removed 4 bases at V and 7 bases at J, leaving 2 bases unmatched. This CDR3 has 14 amino acids. CDR3 amino acids: CASSWTGGFGELFF. The CDR3 DNA follows: TGTGCCAGCAGTTGGACAGGGGGCTTCGGGGAGCTGTTTTTT.

The V gene is TRBV29-1, the J gene TRBJ2-7; 7 bases are a match to TRBD2. CDR1 is SQVTM, CDR2 ANQGSEA, per germline. The trim removed 4 bases at V and 5 bases at J, leaving 5 bases unmatched. There are 12 residues in the CDR3. CDR3 sequence: CSVVAAGDEQYF. CDR3 sequence (DNA): TGCAGCGTTGTGGCCGCGGGGGACGAGCAGTACTTC.